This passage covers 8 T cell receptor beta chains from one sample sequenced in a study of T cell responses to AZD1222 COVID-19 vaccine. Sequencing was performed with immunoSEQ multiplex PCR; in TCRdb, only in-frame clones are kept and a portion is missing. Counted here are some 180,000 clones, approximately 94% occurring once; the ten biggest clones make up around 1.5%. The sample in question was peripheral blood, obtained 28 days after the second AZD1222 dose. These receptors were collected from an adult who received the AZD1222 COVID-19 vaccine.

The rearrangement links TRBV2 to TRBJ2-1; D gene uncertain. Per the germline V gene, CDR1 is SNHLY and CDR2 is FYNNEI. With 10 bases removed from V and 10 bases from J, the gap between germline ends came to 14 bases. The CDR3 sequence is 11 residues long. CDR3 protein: CATRLEREQFF. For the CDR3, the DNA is TGTGCCACCCGACTCGAGCGAGAGCAGTTCTTC.

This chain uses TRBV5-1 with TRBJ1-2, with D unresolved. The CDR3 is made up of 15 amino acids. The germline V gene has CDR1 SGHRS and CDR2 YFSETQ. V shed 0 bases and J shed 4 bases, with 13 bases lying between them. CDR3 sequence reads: CASSLGLGSSYGYTF. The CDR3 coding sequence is TGCGCCAGCAGCTTGGGATTGGGGTCCTCCTATGGCTACACCTTC.

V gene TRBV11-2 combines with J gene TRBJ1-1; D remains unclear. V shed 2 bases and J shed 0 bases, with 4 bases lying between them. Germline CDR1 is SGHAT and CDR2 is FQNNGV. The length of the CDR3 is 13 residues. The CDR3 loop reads CASSLNLNTEAFF. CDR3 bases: TGTGCCAGCAGCTTAAACCTGAACACTGAAGCTTTCTTT.

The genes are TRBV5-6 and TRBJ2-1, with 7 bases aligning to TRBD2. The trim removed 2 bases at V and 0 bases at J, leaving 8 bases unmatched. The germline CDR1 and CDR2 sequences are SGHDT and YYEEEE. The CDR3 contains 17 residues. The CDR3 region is CASSLLLRESSYNEQFF. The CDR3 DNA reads TGTGCCAGCAGCTTACTGTTGCGGGAGAGCTCCTACAATGAGCAGTTCTTC.

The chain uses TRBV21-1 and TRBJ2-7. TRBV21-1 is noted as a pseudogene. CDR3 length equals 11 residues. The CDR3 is CASIPRTEQYF. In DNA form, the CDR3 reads TGTGCCAGCATCCCCCGGACCGAGCAGTACTTC.

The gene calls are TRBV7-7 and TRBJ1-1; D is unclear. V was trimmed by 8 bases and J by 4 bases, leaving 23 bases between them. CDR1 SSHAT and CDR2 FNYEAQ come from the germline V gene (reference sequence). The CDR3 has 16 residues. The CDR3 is CASVSVEGILGTEAFF. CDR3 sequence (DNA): TGTGCCAGCGTTTCGGTGGAAGGGATCTTGGGCACTGAAGCTTTCTTT.

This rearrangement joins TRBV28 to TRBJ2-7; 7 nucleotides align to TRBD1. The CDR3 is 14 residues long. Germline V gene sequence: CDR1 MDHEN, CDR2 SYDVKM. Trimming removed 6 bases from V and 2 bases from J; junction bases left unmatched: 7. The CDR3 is CASRQGDSPYEQYF. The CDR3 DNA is TGTGCCAGCAGGCAGGGGGACAGCCCCTACGAGCAGTACTTC.

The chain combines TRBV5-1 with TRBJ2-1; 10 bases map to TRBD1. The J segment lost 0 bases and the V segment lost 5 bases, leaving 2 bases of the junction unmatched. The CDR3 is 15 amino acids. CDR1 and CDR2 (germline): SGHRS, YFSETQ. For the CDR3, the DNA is TGCGCCAGCAGACGGACAGGGGGCTCCTACAATGAGCAGTTCTTC. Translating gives CASRRTGGSYNEQFF.